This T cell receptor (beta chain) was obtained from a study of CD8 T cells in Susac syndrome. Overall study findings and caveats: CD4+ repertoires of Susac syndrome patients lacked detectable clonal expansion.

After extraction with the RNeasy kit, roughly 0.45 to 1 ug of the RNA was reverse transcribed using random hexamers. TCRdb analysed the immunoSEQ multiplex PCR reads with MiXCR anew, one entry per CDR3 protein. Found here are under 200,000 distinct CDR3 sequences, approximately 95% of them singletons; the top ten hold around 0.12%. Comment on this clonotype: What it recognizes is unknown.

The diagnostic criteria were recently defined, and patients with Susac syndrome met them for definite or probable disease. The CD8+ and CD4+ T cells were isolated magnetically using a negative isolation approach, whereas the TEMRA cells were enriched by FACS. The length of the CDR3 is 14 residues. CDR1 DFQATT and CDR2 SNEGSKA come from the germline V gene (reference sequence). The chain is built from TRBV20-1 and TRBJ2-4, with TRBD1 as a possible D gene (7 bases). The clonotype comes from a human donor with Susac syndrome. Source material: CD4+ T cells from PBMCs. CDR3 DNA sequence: TGCGGGACTCAGGGCAGGGGGGTGAGGAACATTCAGTACTTC. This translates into CGTQGRGVRNIQYF.